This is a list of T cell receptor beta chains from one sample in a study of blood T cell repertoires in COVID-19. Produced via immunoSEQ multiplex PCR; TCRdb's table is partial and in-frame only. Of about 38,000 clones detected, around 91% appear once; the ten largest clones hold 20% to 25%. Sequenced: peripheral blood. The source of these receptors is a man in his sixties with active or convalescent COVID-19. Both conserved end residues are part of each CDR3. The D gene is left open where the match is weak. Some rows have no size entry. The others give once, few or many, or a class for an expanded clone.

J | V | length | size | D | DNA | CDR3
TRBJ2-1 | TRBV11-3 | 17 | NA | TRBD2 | TGTGCCAGCAGCCCCCAGGGTCGGCTAGCGGCCCACAATGAGCAGTTCTTC | CASSPQGRLAAHNEQFF
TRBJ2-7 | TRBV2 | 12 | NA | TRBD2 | TGTGCCAGCAAGCGGGGACCCATCGAGCAGTACTTC | CASKRGPIEQYF
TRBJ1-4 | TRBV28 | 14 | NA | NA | TGTGCCAGCAGTTTGTGGGGCAGTAATGAAAAACTGTTTTTT | CASSLWGSNEKLFF
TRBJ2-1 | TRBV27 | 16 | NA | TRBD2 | TGTGCCAGCAGTTGGGGAGTGGGGCGGGAGAATAATGAGCAGTTCTTC | CASSWGVGRENNEQFF
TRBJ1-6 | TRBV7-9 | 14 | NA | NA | TGTGCCAGCAGCTTACAGGGAGGCGTTTCACCCCTCCACTTT | CASSLQGGVSPLHF
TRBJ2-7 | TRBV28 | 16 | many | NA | TGTGCCAGCAGTGCTGACCAAACAGGGCTCTCCTACGAGCAGTACTTC | CASSADQTGLSYEQYF
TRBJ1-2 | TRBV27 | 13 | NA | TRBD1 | TGTGCCAGCAGTTTATTCCAGGGGGCTGGCTACACCTTC | CASSLFQGAGYTF
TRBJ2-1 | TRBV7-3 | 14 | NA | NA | TGTGCCAGCAGCTTTGGGGGGAGGAAGGGTGAGCAGTTCTTC | CASSFGGRKGEQFF
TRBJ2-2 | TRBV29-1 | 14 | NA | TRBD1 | TGCAGCGTACAGGGGGCGGGGAACACCGGGGAGCTGTTTTTT | CSVQGAGNTGELFF
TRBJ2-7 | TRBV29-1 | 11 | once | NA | TGCAGCGTTGGACAGACCTACGAGCAGTACTTC | CSVGQTYEQYF
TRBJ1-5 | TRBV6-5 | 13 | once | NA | TGTGCCAGCAGGGGATCAGGGGATCAGCCCCAGCATTTT | CASRGSGDQPQHF
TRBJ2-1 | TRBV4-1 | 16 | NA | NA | TGCGCCAGCAGCCAAGAAGGGACACGGGGCAGCTGGCCCCCGTTCTTC | CASSQEGTRGSWPPFF
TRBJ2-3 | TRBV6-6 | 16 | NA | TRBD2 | TGTGCCAGCAGTTACTCGATGACTAGCGGCACAGATACGCAGTATTTT | CASSYSMTSGTDTQYF
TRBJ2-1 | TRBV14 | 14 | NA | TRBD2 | TGTGCCAGCAGGGAGGGAGGAGCGGGACTCCAGCAGTTCTTC | CASREGGAGLQQFF